Shown below are 7 T cell receptor beta chains from a single sample sequenced in a study of blood T cell repertoires in COVID-19. Libraries were prepared by immunoSEQ multiplex PCR; TCRdb keeps only in-frame clonotypes and omits some of them. Of 150,000 or so clones listed, nearly 70% were seen once; the top ten hold under 2.5%. Sequencing was performed on peripheral blood. All receptors derive from a woman in her 70s with acute or convalescent COVID-19.

V gene TRBV11-2 combines with J gene TRBJ2-7; no firm D call. Germline-derived CDR1 and CDR2 are SGHAT and FQNNGV. The CDR3 covers 13 residues. V was trimmed by 5 bases and J by 5 bases, leaving 13 bases between them. This CDR3 reads CASSPPFEDEQYF. The CDR3 coding sequence is TGTGCCAGCAGCCCCCCCTTTGAGGACGAGCAGTACTTC.

The J gene is TRBJ2-6, the V gene TRBV5-8; TRBD1 aligns across 9 bases. Germline-derived CDR1 and CDR2 are SGHTS and YDEGEE. This CDR3 is 16 amino acids long. Trimming at V came to 5 bases and at J to 0 bases, leaving 3 bases not matched to a gene. The CDR3 nucleotides read TGTGCCAGCAGGTCGACAGGGGGCTCTGGGGCCAACGTCCTGACTTTC. Its protein is CASRSTGGSGANVLTF.

This clone has more than one count but fewer than ten. This chain joins TRBV7-2 and TRBJ2-7; no definite D call. Germline lookup yields CDR1 SGHTA and CDR2 FQGNSA. Trimming took 0 bases from V and 0 from J, leaving 9 bases between them. CDR3 size: 15 residues. CDR3 in DNA: TGTGCCAGCAGCTTAGCGCGTGTAAGCTCCTACGAGCAGTACTTC. The encoded protein is CASSLARVSSYEQYF.

This clone has just a few counts. The chain combines TRBV30 with TRBJ2-7, with 7 bases lining up with TRBD1. This CDR3 spans 14 amino acids. CDR1 and CDR2 (germline): GTSNPN, SVGIG (reference sequence). The ends lost 1 base at V and 2 bases at J; junction bases unmatched: 5. The CDR3: CAWSAAGGPYEQYF. CDR3 DNA: TGTGCCTGGAGTGCAGCAGGGGGTCCCTACGAGCAGTACTTC.

This clone appeared a few times. The chain links TRBV5-1 to TRBJ2-6; D unresolved. The CDR3 has 15 residues. The V gene lost 7 bases and the J gene lost 1 base, with 12 bases spanning the gap. Germline V gene data show CDR1 as SGHRS and CDR2 as YFSETQ. CDR3 sequence reads: CASRSPGSGANVLTF. The CDR3 nucleotides read TGCGCCAGCCGATCCCCCGGGTCTGGGGCCAACGTCCTGACTTTC.

This chain connects TRBV6-1 to TRBJ1-2; D is perhaps TRBD1 (5 bases). The CDR3 runs to 15 residues. In germline, CDR1 is MNHNS, CDR2 SASEGT. V was shortened by 1 base and J by 4 bases, with 13 bases between the two germline ends. The CDR3 sequence: CASSEGAGSFYGYTF. The DNA for the CDR3 is TGTGCCAGCAGTGAAGGGGCAGGGTCGTTCTATGGCTACACCTTC.

V gene TRBV19 combines with J gene TRBJ1-2; D perhaps matches TRBD1 (6 bases). CDR1 is LNHDA, CDR2 SQIVND, per germline (reference sequence). Trimming stripped 6 bases from V and 2 bases from J, with 16 bases between. This CDR3 is built from 15 residues. In nucleotides, the CDR3 is TGTGCCAGTAGCATTCCACGTGGACAGAACTATGGCTACACCTTC. Its protein product is CASSIPRGQNYGYTF. Variable domain in full (rest from reference TRBV19 and TRBJ1-2): DGGITQSPKYLFRKEGQNVTLSCEQNLNHDAMYWYRQDPGQGLRLIYYSQIVNDFQKGDIAEGYSVSREKKESFPLTVTSAQKNPTAFYLCASSIPRGQNYGYTFGSGTRLTVV.